A single sample gave rise to the 19 T cell receptor beta chains below, sequenced in a study of graft-versus-host responses after intestinal transplantation. The antigens of these receptors remain unknown. TCRdb's table, derived via immunoSEQ multiplex PCR, lists solely in-frame clones and lacks some. The sample contains just under 90,000 clones, 80% to 85% of which appear only once. Sequenced material: unstimulated CD8+ T cells sorted from spleen or lymph node cells, taken before intestinal transplant. Every receptor here comes from a human donor who received an intestinal transplant.

The genes are TRBV23-1 and TRBJ1-1, with unresolved D. TRBV23-1 carries the ORF label, with uncertain function. The CDR3 spans 16 residues. The germline V and J ends were trimmed by 0 bases and 5 bases, with 16 bases remaining between them. The DNA of the CDR3 is TGCGCCAGCAGTCAATCTATGTGGTTTGGGGTAACTGAAGCTTTCTTT. Amino acids: CASSQSMWFGVTEAFF.

This clone occurred once. The chain couples TRBV6-5 to TRBJ2-7; the D gene is possibly TRBD2 (6 bases). Between the trimmed V and J ends, which lost 5 bases and 2 bases, there was a span of 13 bases. CDR3 size: 14 residues. The V gene's germline CDR1 is MNHEY and CDR2 SVGAGI. CDR3 protein: CASSPGDEAYEQYF. CDR3 DNA: TGTGCCAGCAGTCCGGGGGACGAGGCCTACGAGCAGTACTTC.

The V call is TRBV15, the J call TRBJ2-2, with 7 nucleotides matching TRBD1. This CDR3 contains 15 residues. CDR1 LNHNV and CDR2 YYDKDF come from the germline V gene (reference sequence). With V trimmed by 3 bases and J by 0 bases, 1 base remained unmatched. The CDR3 DNA sequence: TGTGCCACCAGCAGGGGACAGACGAACACCGGGGAGCTGTTTTTT. Translation gives CATSRGQTNTGELFF.

The sample holds a few counts of this clone. The CDR3 region is CASSEKWTAGNTIYF. The CDR3 nucleotides read TGTGCCAGCAGTGAAAAATGGACAGCTGGAAACACCATATATTTT. This chain connects TRBV2 to TRBJ1-3; a weak D match, TRBD1 (6 bases). CDR1 SNHLY and CDR2 FYNNEI come from the germline V gene. Trimming pared 2 bases from V and 2 bases from J, leaving 10 bases between. The CDR3 is 15 residues long.

This chain joins TRBV4-1 and TRBJ1-1; D is undetermined. The CDR3 covers 16 residues. Trimming cost V 0 bases and J 7 bases, with 18 bases left between them. CDR1 and CDR2 (germline): MGHRA, YSYEKL. The chain's CDR3 is CASSQEPWAGQVEAFF. The CDR3 DNA sequence: TGCGCCAGCAGCCAAGAGCCCTGGGCAGGTCAGGTTGAAGCTTTCTTT.

This chain connects TRBV7-9 to TRBJ1-2; unclear D gene. Germline CDR1 and CDR2: SEHNR and FQNEAQ (reference sequence). V was clipped by 1 base and J by 10 bases, with 19 bases between them. The CDR3 has 15 residues. The CDR3, as DNA: TGTGCCAGCAGCTTAGTAGTAGGAGTACAGACCATCTACACCTTC. Translating gives CASSLVVGVQTIYTF.

The chain uses TRBV27 and TRBJ1-1; D is possibly TRBD1 (6 bases). V was trimmed by 8 bases and J by 1 base, leaving 26 bases between them. The CDR3 sequence is 18 residues long. Germline V gene data show CDR1 as MNHEY and CDR2 as SMNVEV (reference sequence). CDR3 region: CASGKEVRGDMRNTEAFF. Written as DNA, the CDR3 is TGTGCCAGCGGGAAGGAAGTTAGGGGGGATATGAGGAACACTGAAGCTTTCTTT.

The chain has TRBV5-6 and TRBJ1-2, with a weak D call TRBD1 (6 bases). This CDR3 is built from 13 residues. Germline V gene lookup returns CDR1 SGHDT and CDR2 YYEEEE. V was pared by 2 bases and J by 2 bases, with 7 bases between. The CDR3 nucleotides read TGTGCCAGCAGCTTTACAGGGAACTATGGCTACACCTTC. As protein: CASSFTGNYGYTF. Drawing the rest from reference TRBV5-6 and TRBJ1-2, the complete variable domain is DAGVTQSPTHLIKTRGQQVTLRCSPKSGHDTVSWYQQALGQGPQFIFQYYEEEERQRGNFPDRFSGHQFPNYSSELNVNALLLGDSALYLCASSFTGNYGYTFGSGTRLTVV.

The rearrangement links TRBV4-1 to TRBJ2-1; D remains ambiguous. This CDR3 is built from 15 residues. Looked up from germline, CDR1 is MGHRA and CDR2 is YSYEKL. The ends were cut back, 1 base at V and 4 bases at J, with 11 bases in the middle. CDR3 sequence reads: CASSQGTTYYNEQFF. CDR3 bases: TGCGCCAGCAGCCAAGGTACTACCTATTACAATGAGCAGTTCTTC.

The chain combines TRBV27 with TRBJ2-3, with D unclear. CDR1 and CDR2 (germline): MNHEY, SMNVEV (reference sequence). The CDR3 length is 15 residues. V was trimmed by 2 bases and J by 1 base, leaving 10 bases between them. For the CDR3, the DNA is TGTGCCAGCAGTTTAGGCTGGGTCGGCACAGATACGCAGTATTTT. Amino acids: CASSLGWVGTDTQYF.

The chain links TRBV4-2 to TRBJ1-6, with D hard to call. Germline lookup yields CDR1 LGHNA and CDR2 YNFKEQ. V was clipped by 6 bases and J by 9 bases, with 18 bases between them. The length of the CDR3 is 15 residues. CDR3 sequence reads: CASSPGGGESSPLHF. CDR3 nucleotide sequence: TGTGCCAGCAGTCCTGGAGGTGGGGAAAGTTCACCCCTCCACTTT.

This clone was recorded once. V usage is TRBV6-1 and J usage is TRBJ2-5; D remains unclear. The CDR3 runs to 15 residues. CDR1 is MNHNS and CDR2 is SASEGT in the germline V gene. V was trimmed by 6 bases and J by 1 base, leaving 15 bases between them. CDR3 nucleotides: TGTGCCAGCAGCTCTTTACGAACAGTCCAAGAGACCCAGTACTTC. This codes for CASSSLRTVQETQYF.

The chain employs TRBV7-6 and TRBJ2-3; D gene ambiguous. The CDR3 runs 14 residues. Deletions cut 5 bases from V and 4 bases from J, with 13 bases between. Germline CDR1 SGHVS, CDR2 FNYEAQ. The CDR3 here is CASSPVEAPDTQYF. The CDR3 coding sequence is TGTGCCAGCAGCCCAGTAGAAGCTCCAGATACGCAGTATTTT.

This clone has only one observation. The V gene is TRBV7-6, the J gene TRBJ2-3, with 8 positions matching TRBD2. Germline CDR1 reads SGHVS; CDR2 reads FNYEAQ. J lost 3 bases, V lost 1 base, and 3 bases had no gene match. The CDR3 runs 15 residues. The CDR3 spells CASSLEASGTDTQYF. The CDR3 DNA reads as TGTGCCAGCAGCTTAGAAGCTAGCGGGACAGATACGCAGTATTTT.

The chain couples TRBV11-2 to TRBJ1-1, with D perhaps TRBD1 (5 bases). The V end lost 6 bases, the J end lost 1 base, and 9 bases lay between the germline ends. There are 13 residues in the CDR3. CDR1 is SGHAT and CDR2 is FQNNGV in the germline V gene. CDR3 sequence: CASRGTGNTEAFF. DNA for the CDR3: TGTGCCAGCAGGGGAACAGGGAACACTGAAGCTTTCTTT.

The table lists this clone with a few counts. The V call is TRBV19, the J call TRBJ1-1; no reliable D call. Germline values: CDR1 LNHDA, CDR2 SQIVND (reference sequence). Trimming pared 9 bases from V and 1 base from J, leaving 9 bases between. The CDR3 has 12 residues. CDR3 sequence: CASRPPNTEAFF. CDR3 sequence (DNA): TGTGCCAGCCGACCGCCGAACACTGAAGCTTTCTTT.

The CDR3 nucleotides read TGTGCCAGCAGCTTGGGGCCAACCTACGAGCAGTACTTC. Amino acids: CASSLGPTYEQYF. This chain connects TRBV5-6 to TRBJ2-7; no firm D call. The germline CDR1 and CDR2 sequences are SGHDT and YYEEEE. Trimming stripped 0 bases from V and 2 bases from J, with 6 bases between. The CDR3 runs 13 residues.

The J gene is TRBJ2-7, the V gene TRBV7-9, with D hard to call. Between the trimmed V and J ends, which lost 1 base and 1 base, there was a span of 11 bases. The germline gives CDR1 SEHNR, CDR2 FQNEAQ (reference sequence). The CDR3 runs to 15 residues. The CDR3 sequence: CASSLDSPLSYEQYF. CDR3 bases: TGTGCCAGCAGCTTAGATTCGCCCCTTTCCTACGAGCAGTACTTC.

The chain recombines TRBV2 with TRBJ2-5; 9 nucleotides match TRBD1. The DNA matches TRBJ2-7 better at its end, which makes the J call doubtful. The CDR3 is 13 residues long. Germline CDR1 is SNHLY and CDR2 is FYNNEI. The CDR3 DNA reads TGTGCCACTCCGGGACAGGGTTTTTACGAGCAGTACTTC. This translates into CATPGQGFYEQYF.